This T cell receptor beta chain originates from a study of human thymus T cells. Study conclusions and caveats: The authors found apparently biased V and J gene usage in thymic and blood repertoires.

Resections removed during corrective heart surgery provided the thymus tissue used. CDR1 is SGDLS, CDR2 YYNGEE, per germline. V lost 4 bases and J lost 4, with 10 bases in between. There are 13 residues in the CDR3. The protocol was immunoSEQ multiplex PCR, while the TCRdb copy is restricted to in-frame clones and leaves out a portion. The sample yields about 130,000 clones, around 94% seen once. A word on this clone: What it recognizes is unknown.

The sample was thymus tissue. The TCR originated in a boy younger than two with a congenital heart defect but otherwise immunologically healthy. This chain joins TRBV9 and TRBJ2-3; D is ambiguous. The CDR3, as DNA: TGTGCCAGCAGCCCTGGGGAACCAGATACGCAGTATTTT. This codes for CASSPGEPDTQYF.